These T cell receptor beta chains were read from a single sample in a study of cytomegalovirus exposure and HLA in healthy donors. Generated by immunoSEQ multiplex PCR, the TCRdb table keeps only in-frame clones and is missing some. The data hold 150,000 to 200,000 clones, with about four fifths observed a single time. Specimen: PBMCs. The receptors derive from a middle-aged woman in good health and CMV-seronegative. The CDR3 runs from the conserved cysteine through the conserved F or W. The D gene is left open where the match is weak. For some rows the clone size is stated as once, few or many, or as a class when expanded; others skip it.

d_gene: -; abundance: -; v_gene: TRBV29-1; j_gene: TRBJ2-5; CDR3nt: TGCAGCGTTGATATGTCGGGGGAGACCCAGTACTTC; CDR3aa: CSVDMSGETQYF
d_gene: -; abundance: -; v_gene: TRBV4-3; j_gene: TRBJ1-2; CDR3nt: TGCGCCAGCAGCCAGGGGGGGGGTTTGACAGGAAACTATGGCTACACCTTC; CDR3aa: CASSQGGGLTGNYGYTF
d_gene: -; abundance: -; v_gene: TRBV19; j_gene: TRBJ2-1; CDR3nt: TGTGCCAGTAGGAACTACAGGGAGGGGCCCGAGCAGTTCTTC; CDR3aa: CASRNYREGPEQFF
d_gene: -; abundance: few; v_gene: TRBV9; j_gene: TRBJ2-5; CDR3nt: TGTGCCAGCAGACACCGGGACACCGAAGGGACCCAGTACTTC; CDR3aa: CASRHRDTEGTQYF
d_gene: -; abundance: -; v_gene: TRBV2; j_gene: TRBJ1-1; CDR3nt: TGTGCCAGCAGTGAAGATACAGGCGGTGGCACTGAAGCTTTCTTT; CDR3aa: CASSEDTGGGTEAFF
d_gene: -; abundance: -; v_gene: TRBV7-3; j_gene: TRBJ2-5; CDR3nt: TGTGCCAGCAGCCCGGGGCGGGGCTACCAAGAGACCCAGTACTTC; CDR3aa: CASSPGRGYQETQYF
d_gene: -; abundance: -; v_gene: TRBV5-6; j_gene: TRBJ1-1; CDR3nt: TGTGCCAGCAGCTTGGCGGCAGGGAACACTGAAGCTTTCTTT; CDR3aa: CASSLAAGNTEAFF
d_gene: -; abundance: once; v_gene: TRBV5-4; j_gene: TRBJ2-3; CDR3nt: TGTGCCAGCAGCTTGGATCAGCGAGATACGCAGTATTTT; CDR3aa: CASSLDQRDTQYF
d_gene: -; abundance: -; v_gene: TRBV6-5; j_gene: TRBJ2-5; CDR3nt: TGTGCCAGCAGCGCCCCGGCAGGGGAGACCCAGTACTTC; CDR3aa: CASSAPAGETQYF
d_gene: TRBD1; abundance: -; v_gene: TRBV30; j_gene: TRBJ1-1; CDR3nt: TGTGCCTGGTTCCCTTCAGGGGGGAACACTGAAGCTTTCTTT; CDR3aa: CAWFPSGGNTEAFF
d_gene: TRBD2; abundance: -; v_gene: TRBV5-1; j_gene: TRBJ2-3; CDR3nt: TGCGCCAGCAGCTTGGGGGGACTAGCGGGGAGAGATACGCAGTATTTT; CDR3aa: CASSLGGLAGRDTQYF
d_gene: TRBD1; abundance: -; v_gene: TRBV19; j_gene: TRBJ1-1; CDR3nt: TGTGCCAGTAGTGACAGGGGGCGTCCTGAAGCTTTCTTT; CDR3aa: CASSDRGRPEAFF
d_gene: -; abundance: -; v_gene: TRBV28; j_gene: TRBJ2-2; CDR3nt: TGTGCCAGCAGTTTATCCCAGGGCGGAACAGGGGAGCTGTTTTTT; CDR3aa: CASSLSQGGTGELFF
d_gene: TRBD1; abundance: -; v_gene: TRBV5-1; j_gene: TRBJ2-1; CDR3nt: TGCGCCAGCAGCTTGGAGGGGACAGCGGTAAATGAGCAGTTCTTC; CDR3aa: CASSLEGTAVNEQFF
d_gene: TRBD1; abundance: -; v_gene: TRBV4-2; j_gene: TRBJ1-6; CDR3nt: TGTGCCAGCAGCCATGCAGGGGGCAGGGATTCACCCCTCCACTTT; CDR3aa: CASSHAGGRDSPLHF